The entry that follows covers one TCR beta chain sequence. The template-switching step introduced UMIs that carried a 6-nucleotide sample barcode. TCRdb re-called the 5' RACE reads; every CDR3 protein appears as one record, without DNA. Its table lists roughly 150,000 distinct CDR3 sequences. The data belong to a study of monozygotic twins with inflammatory bowel disease. The sequenced material came from blood. This TCR derives from a human donor with ulcerative colitis or Crohn's disease, or a healthy co-twin of an affected twin (not recorded which).

The CDR3: CASSLGWPSNTEAFF. The chain employs TRBV7-8 and TRBJ1-1. Germline-derived CDR1 and CDR2 are SGHVS and FQNEAQ. The CDR3 spans 15 residues.